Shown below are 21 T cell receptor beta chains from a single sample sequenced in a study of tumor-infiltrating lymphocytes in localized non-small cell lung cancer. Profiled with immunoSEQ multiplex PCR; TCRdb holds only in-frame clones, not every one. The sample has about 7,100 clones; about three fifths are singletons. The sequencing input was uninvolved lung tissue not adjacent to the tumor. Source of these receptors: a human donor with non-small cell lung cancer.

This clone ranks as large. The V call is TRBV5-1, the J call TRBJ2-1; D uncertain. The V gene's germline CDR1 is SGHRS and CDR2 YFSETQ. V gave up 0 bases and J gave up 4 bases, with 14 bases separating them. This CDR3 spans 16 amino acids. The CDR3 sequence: CASSLETGWGYNEQFF. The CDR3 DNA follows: TGCGCCAGCAGCTTGGAGACTGGGTGGGGATACAATGAGCAGTTCTTC.

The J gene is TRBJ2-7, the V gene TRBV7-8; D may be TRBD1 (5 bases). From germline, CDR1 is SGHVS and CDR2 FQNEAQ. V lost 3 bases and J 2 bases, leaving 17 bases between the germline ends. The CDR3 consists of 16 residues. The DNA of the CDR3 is TGTGCCAGCAGCTTCGCACAGGTTGGGAATGCCTACGAGCAGTACTTC. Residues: CASSFAQVGNAYEQYF.

The CDR3 DNA sequence: TGTGCCACCAGCAGAGATGTTCAGCCCCAGCATTTT. Encoded protein: CATSRDVQPQHF. The chain has TRBV15 and TRBJ1-5, with D hard to call. Trimming shortened V by 0 bases and J by 6 bases, and 3 bases separated the two germline ends. Germline lookup yields CDR1 LNHNV and CDR2 YYDKDF (reference sequence). The CDR3 is made up of 12 amino acids.

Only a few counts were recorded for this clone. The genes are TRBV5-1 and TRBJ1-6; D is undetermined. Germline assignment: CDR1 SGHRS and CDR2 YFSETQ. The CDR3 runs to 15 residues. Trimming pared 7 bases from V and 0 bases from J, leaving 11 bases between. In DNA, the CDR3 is TGCGCCAGCCAACCACTAAGCTCCTATAATTCACCCCTCCACTTT. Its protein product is CASQPLSSYNSPLHF.

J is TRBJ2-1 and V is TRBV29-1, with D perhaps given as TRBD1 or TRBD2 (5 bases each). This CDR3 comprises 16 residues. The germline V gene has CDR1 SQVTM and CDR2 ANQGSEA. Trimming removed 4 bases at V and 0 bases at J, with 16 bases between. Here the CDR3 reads CSVVGQRGGSYNEQFF. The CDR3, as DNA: TGCAGCGTTGTCGGGCAGCGTGGGGGCTCCTACAATGAGCAGTTCTTC.

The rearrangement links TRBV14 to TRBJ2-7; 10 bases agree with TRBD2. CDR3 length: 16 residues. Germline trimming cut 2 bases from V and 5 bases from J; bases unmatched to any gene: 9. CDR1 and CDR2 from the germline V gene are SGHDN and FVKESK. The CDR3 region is CASSQSDLAGVDEQYF. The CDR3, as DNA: TGTGCCAGCAGCCAATCGGACCTAGCGGGAGTCGACGAGCAGTACTTC.

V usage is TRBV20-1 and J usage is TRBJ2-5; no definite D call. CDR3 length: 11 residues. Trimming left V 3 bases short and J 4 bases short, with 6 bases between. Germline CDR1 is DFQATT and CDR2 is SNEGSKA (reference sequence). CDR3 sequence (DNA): TGCAGTGCTAGCTTCCGAGAGACCCAGTACTTC. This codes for CSASFRETQYF.

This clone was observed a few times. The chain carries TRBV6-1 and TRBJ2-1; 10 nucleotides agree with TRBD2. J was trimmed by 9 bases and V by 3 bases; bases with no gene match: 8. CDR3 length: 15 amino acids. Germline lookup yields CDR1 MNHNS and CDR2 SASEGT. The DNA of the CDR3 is TGTGCCAGCAGTGAGTCTAGCGGGGGAGTCTTTGAGCAGTTCTTC. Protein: CASSESSGGVFEQFF.

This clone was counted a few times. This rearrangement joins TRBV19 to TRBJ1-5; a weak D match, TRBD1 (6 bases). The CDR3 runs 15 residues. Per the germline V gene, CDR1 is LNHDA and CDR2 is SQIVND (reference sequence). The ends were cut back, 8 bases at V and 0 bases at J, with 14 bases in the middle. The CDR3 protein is CASHTLQGSNQPQHF. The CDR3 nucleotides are TGTGCCAGTCACACCTTACAGGGTAGCAATCAGCCCCAGCATTTT. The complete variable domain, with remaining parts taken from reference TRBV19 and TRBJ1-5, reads DGGITQSPKYLFRKEGQNVTLSCEQNLNHDAMYWYRQDPGQGLRLIYYSQIVNDFQKGDIAEGYSVSREKKESFPLTVTSAQKNPTAFYLCASHTLQGSNQPQHFGDGTRLSIL.

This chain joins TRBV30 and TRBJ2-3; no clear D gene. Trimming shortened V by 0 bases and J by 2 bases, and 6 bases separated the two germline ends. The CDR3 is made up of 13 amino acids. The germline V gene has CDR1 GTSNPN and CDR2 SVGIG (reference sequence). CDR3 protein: CAWSVPATDTQYF. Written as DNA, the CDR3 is TGTGCCTGGAGTGTACCGGCCACAGATACGCAGTATTTT.

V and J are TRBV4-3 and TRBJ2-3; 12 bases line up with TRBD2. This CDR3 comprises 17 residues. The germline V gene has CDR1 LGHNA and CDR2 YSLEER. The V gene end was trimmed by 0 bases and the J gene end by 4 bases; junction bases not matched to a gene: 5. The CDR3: CASSQDPSGGASDTQYF. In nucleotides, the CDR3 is TGCGCCAGCAGCCAAGATCCTAGCGGGGGGGCCTCAGATACGCAGTATTTT.

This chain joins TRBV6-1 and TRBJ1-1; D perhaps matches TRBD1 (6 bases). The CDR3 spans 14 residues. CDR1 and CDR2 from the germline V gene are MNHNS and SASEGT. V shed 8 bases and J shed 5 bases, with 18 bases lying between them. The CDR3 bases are TGTGCCAGCGGTAGGGGGGCCCAGGTAACTGAAGCTTTCTTT. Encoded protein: CASGRGAQVTEAFF.

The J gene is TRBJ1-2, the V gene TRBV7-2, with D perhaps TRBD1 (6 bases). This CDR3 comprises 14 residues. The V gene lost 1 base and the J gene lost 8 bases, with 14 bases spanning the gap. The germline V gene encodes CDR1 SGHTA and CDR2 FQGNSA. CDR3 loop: CASSLGGRGVGYTF. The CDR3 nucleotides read TGTGCCAGCAGCTTAGGAGGCAGGGGAGTAGGCTACACCTTC.

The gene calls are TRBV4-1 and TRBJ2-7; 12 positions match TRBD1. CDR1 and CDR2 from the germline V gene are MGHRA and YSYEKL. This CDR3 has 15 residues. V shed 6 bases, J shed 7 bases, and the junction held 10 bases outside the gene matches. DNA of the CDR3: TGCGCCAGCAGTCTTTACCGGGACAGGGGGCGTGAGCAGTACTTC. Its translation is CASSLYRDRGREQYF.

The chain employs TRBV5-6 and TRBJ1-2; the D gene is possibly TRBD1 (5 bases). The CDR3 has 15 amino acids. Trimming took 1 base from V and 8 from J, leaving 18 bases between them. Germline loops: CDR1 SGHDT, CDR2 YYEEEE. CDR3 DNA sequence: TGTGCCAGCAGCTTGTGGGGGGGAGGTCCCTACGGCTACACCTTC. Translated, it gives CASSLWGGGPYGYTF.

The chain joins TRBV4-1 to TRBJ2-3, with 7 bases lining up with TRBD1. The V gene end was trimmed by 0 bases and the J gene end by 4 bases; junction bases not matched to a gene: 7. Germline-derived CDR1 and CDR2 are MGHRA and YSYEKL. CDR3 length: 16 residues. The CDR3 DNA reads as TGCGCCAGCAGCCAAGATAGGGGCAGGGGGTCAGATACGCAGTATTTT. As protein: CASSQDRGRGSDTQYF.

CDR3 sequence (DNA): TGTGCCAGCAGTGGAAAGTGGGGGACTGGGGCCAACGTCCTGACTTTC. Its translation is CASSGKWGTGANVLTF. The gene calls are TRBV25-1 and TRBJ2-6; D is perhaps TRBD1 or TRBD2 (5 bases each). Germline V CDR1 and CDR2: MGHDK, SYGVNS. Trimming shortened V by 4 bases and J by 2 bases, and 12 bases separated the two germline ends. This CDR3 has 16 amino acids.

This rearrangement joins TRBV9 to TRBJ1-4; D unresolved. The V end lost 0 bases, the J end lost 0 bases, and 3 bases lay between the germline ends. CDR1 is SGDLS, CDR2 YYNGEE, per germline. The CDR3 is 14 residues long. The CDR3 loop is CASSVEATNEKLFF. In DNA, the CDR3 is TGTGCCAGCAGCGTAGAGGCAACTAATGAAAAACTGTTTTTT.

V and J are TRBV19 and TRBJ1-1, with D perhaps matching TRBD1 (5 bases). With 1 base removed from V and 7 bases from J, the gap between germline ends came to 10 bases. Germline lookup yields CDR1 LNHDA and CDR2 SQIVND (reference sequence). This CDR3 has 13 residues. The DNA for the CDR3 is TGTGCCAGTAGTATAGGGGGGGACGGTGAAGCTTTCTTT. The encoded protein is CASSIGGDGEAFF.

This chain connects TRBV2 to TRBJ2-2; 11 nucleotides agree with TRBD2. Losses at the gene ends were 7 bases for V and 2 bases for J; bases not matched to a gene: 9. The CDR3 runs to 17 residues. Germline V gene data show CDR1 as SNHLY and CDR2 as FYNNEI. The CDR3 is CASNVGSGRDNTGELFF. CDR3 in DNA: TGTGCCAGCAACGTCGGTAGCGGGAGGGATAACACCGGGGAGCTGTTTTTT.

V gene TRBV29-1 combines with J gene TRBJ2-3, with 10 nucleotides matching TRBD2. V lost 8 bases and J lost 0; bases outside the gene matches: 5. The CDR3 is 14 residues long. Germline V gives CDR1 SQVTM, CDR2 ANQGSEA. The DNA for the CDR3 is TGCAGCTCGAGGACTAGCGGAAGCACAGATACGCAGTATTTT. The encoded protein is CSSRTSGSTDTQYF.